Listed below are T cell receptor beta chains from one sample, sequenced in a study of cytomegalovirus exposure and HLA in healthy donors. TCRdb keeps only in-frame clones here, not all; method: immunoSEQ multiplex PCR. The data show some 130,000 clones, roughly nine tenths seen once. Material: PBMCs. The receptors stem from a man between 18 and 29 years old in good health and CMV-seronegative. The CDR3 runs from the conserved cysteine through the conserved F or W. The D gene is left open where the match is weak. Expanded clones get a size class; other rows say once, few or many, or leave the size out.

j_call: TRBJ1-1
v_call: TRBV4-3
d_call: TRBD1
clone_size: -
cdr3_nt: TGCGCCAGCAGCCGAGGGGGCGCTGAAGCTTTCTTT
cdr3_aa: CASSRGGAEAFF

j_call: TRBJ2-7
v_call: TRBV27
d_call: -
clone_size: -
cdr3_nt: TGTGCCAGCAGTTCCTTAAGCGGTAGCTACGAGCAGTACTTC
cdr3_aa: CASSSLSGSYEQYF

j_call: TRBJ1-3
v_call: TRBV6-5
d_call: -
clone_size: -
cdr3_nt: TGTGCCAGCAGTTACGAGCCCCACTCTGGAAACACCATATATTTT
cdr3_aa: CASSYEPHSGNTIYF

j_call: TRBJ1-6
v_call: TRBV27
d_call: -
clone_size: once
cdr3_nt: TGTGCCAGCACCTTTCAACGGCAGGGGCGGACTTTAGGTTCACCCCTCCACTTT
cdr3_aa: CASTFQRQGRTLGSPLHF

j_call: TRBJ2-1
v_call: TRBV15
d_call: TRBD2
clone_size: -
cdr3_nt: TGTGCCACCAGCAGAGATGAGTGGACTAGTCGGGATGAGCAGTTCTTC
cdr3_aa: CATSRDEWTSRDEQFF

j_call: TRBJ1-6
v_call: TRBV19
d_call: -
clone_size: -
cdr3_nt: TGTGCCAGTAGGGACAGTTGGGGGAATTCACCCCTCCACTTT
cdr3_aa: CASRDSWGNSPLHF

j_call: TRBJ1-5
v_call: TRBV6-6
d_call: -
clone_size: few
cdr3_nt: TGTGCCAGCAGGGCCCCGGGGGGCAGCAATCAGCCCCAGCATTTT
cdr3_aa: CASRAPGGSNQPQHF

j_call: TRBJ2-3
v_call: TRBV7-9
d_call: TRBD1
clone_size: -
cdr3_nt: TGTGCCAGCAGCCAGGGACAGGGGACAGATACGCAGTATTTT
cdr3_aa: CASSQGQGTDTQYF

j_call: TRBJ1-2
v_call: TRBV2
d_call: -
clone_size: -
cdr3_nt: TGTGCCAGAACCCAGGACTATGGCTACACCTTC
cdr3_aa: CARTQDYGYTF

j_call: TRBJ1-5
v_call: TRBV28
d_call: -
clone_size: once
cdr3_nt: TGTGCCAGCAGTTCTCACAGGGCAATCGAGCCCCAGCATTTT
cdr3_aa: CASSSHRAIEPQHF

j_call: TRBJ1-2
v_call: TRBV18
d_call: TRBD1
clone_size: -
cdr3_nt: TGTGCCAGCTCACCCGGACAGGGGGATGGTGGCTACACCTTC
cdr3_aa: CASSPGQGDGGYTF

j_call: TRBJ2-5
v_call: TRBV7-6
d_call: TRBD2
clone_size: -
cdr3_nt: TGTGCCAGCAGCTTAGCGGTCGGGGGGGGGCCAGGAGAGACCCAGTACTTC
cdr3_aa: CASSLAVGGGPGETQYF

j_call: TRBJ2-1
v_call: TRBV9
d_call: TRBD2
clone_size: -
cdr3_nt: TGTGCCAGTGCCGGGACTAGGGGTTCACATGAGCAGTTCTTC
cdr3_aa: CASAGTRGSHEQFF

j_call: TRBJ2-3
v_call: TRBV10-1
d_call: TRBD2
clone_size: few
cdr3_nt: TGCGCCAGCAGAGCGGGATACACAGATACGCAGTATTTT
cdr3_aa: CASRAGYTDTQYF

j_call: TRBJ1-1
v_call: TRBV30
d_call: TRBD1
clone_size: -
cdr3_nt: TGTGCCTGGAGAAGGGGGCAGAACACTGAAGCTTTCTTT
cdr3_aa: CAWRRGQNTEAFF

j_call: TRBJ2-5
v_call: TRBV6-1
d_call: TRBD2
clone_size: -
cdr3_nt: TGTGCCAGCAGTGCCACGTTAGCGGGGGGCTTAGGAGAGACCCAGTACTTC
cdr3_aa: CASSATLAGGLGETQYF

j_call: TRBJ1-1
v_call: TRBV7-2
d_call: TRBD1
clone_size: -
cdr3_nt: TGTGCCAGCAGGAAGGACAGGGAGAACACTGAAGCTTTCTTT
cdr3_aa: CASRKDRENTEAFF

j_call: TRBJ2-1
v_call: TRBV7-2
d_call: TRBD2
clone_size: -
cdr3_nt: TGTGCCAGCAGCTGGGCAGGGACTAGCGGGCAGGGCTCCTACAATGAGCAGTTCTTC
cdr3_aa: CASSWAGTSGQGSYNEQFF

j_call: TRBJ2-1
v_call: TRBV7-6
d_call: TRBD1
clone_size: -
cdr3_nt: TGTGCCAGCAGCGGACAGGGAGCCTACAATGAGCAGTTCTTC
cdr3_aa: CASSGQGAYNEQFF

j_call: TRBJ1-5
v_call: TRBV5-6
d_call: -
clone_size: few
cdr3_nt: TGTGCCAGCAGCCGTTGGCCTCCCAAGTGGCCCCAGCATTTT
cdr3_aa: CASSRWPPKWPQHF

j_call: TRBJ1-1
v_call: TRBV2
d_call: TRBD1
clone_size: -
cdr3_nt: TGTGCCAGCGGACAGGGGCAAGACACTGAAGCTTTCTTT
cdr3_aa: CASGQGQDTEAFF

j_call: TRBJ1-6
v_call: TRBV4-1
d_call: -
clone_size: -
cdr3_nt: TGCGCCAGCAGCCAATCGCCCGGAGGGAAGGTCCCCCTCCACTTT
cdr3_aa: CASSQSPGGKVPLHF

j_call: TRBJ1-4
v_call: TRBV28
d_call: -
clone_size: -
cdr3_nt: TGTGCCAGCAGTTCGACAGAAACTAATGAAAAACTGTTTTTT
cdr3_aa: CASSSTETNEKLFF

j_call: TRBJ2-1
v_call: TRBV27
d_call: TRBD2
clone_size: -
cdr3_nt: TGTGCCAGCAGCCGAACTAGCGGCGAGCAGTTCTTC
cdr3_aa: CASSRTSGEQFF

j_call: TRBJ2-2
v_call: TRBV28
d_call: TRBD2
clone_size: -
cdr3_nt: TGTGCCAGCAGTTTATGGACGGGACTAGCGGGAGGGGTCACCGGGGAGCTGTTTTTT
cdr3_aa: CASSLWTGLAGGVTGELFF

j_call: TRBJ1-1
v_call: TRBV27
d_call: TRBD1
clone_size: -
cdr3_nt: TGTGCCAGCAGTCCAGACCTAGGACAGGGAAATGTGGGCACTGAAGCTTTCTTT
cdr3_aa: CASSPDLGQGNVGTEAFF

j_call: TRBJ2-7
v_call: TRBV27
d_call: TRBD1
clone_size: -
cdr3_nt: TGTGCCAGCAGTTTATCGGGGACAGCCTCCTACGAGCAGTACTTC
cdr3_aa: CASSLSGTASYEQYF

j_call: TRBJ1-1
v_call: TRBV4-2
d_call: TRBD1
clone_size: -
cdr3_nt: TGTGCCAGCAGCCAAGAGGGACAGGAGGATGAAGCTTTCTTT
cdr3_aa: CASSQEGQEDEAFF

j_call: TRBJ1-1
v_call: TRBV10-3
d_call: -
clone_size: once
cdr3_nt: TGTGCCACCTCATTCCGGGGGGTAGGGACGAACACTGAAGCTTTCTTT
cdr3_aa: CATSFRGVGTNTEAFF

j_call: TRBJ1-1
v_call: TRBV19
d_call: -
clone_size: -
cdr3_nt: TGTGCCAGTAAGCCACAGGGTAGTATGAACACTGAAGCTTTCTTT
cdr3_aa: CASKPQGSMNTEAFF

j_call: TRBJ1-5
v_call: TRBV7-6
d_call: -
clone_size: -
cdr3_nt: TGTGCCAGCAGCTTAGGGGCCCCTCAGCCCCAGCATTTT
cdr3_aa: CASSLGAPQPQHF

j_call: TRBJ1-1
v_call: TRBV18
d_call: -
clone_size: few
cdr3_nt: TGTGCCAGCTCACCACAGGACAGCAGATTCAACACTGAAGCTTTCTTT
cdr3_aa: CASSPQDSRFNTEAFF

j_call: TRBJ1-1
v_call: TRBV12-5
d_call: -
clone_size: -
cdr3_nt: TGTGCTAGTGGTTTAGCAGGCGAAGCTTTCTTT
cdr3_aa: CASGLAGEAFF

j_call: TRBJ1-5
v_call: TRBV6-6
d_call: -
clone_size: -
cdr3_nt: TGTGCCAGCAGTTACGGGGGGGAATTCCAGCCCCAGCATTTT
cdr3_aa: CASSYGGEFQPQHF

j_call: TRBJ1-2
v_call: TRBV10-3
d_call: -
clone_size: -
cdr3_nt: TGTGCCATCAGTGAACCGGAGAGGGGGAACTATGGCTACACCTTC
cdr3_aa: CAISEPERGNYGYTF

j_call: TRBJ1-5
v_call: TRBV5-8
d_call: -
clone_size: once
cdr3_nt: TGTGCCAGCAGCCGTTCTCCTGGGGCGGGGGTGGCCAATCAGCCCCAGCATTTT
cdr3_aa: CASSRSPGAGVANQPQHF

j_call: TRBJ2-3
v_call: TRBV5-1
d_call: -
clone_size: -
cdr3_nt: TGCGCCAGCAGCGGGGGCCGCACAGATACGCAGTATTTT
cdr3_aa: CASSGGRTDTQYF

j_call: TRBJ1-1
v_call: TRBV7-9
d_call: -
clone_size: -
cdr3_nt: TGTGCCAGCAGCCCAAAGGACAGACTTGGGGCTGAAGCTTTCTTT
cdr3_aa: CASSPKDRLGAEAFF

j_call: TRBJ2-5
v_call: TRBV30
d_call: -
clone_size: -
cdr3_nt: TGTGCCTGGAGTCGGCGGCCCCAAGAGACCCAGTACTTC
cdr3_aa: CAWSRRPQETQYF

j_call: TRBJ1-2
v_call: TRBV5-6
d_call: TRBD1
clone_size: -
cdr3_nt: TGTGCCAGCAGGGACAGGGGGGTCGGCTACACCTTC
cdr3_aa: CASRDRGVGYTF

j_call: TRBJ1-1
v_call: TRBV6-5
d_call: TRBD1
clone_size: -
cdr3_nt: TGTGCCAGCAGTCTACCGGACAGGGCAGAAGCTTTCTTT
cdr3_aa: CASSLPDRAEAFF

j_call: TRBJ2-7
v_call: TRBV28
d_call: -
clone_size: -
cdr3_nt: TGTGCCAGCAGTTCCCGGCGGTACACCTACGAGCAGTACTTC
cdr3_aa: CASSSRRYTYEQYF

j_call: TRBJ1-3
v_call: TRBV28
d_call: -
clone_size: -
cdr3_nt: TGTGCCAGCAGTTTTAACTTCTCTGGAAACACCATATATTTT
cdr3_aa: CASSFNFSGNTIYF

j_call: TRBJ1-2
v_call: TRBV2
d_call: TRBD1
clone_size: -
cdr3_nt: TGTGCCAGCAGTGTTCAGGGGGCGTTCCGTGGCTACACCTTC
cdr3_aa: CASSVQGAFRGYTF

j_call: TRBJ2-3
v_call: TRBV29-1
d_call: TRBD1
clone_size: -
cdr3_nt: TGCAGCGTTGAACGGACAGGACGCACAGATACGCAGTATTTT
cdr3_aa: CSVERTGRTDTQYF

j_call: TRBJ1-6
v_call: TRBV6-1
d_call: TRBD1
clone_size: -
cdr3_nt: TGTGCCAGCAGGGGGACAGGGATGAATTCACCCCTCCACTTT
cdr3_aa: CASRGTGMNSPLHF

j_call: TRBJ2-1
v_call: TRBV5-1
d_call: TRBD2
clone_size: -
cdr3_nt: TGCGCCAGCAGCTGGACCGGGACTAGCGGCCACAATGAGCAGTTCTTC
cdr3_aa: CASSWTGTSGHNEQFF

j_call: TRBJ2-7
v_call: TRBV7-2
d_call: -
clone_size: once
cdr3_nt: TGTGCCAGCAGCTTAGTGGGGCTTTCCTACGAGCAGTACTTC
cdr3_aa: CASSLVGLSYEQYF